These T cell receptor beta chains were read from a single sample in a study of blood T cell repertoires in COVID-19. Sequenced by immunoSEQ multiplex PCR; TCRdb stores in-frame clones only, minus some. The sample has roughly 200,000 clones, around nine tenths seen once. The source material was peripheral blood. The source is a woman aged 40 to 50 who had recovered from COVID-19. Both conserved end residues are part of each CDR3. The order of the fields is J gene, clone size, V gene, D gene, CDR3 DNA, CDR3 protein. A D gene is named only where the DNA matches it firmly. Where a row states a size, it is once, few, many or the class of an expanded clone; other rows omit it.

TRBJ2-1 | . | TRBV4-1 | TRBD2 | TGCGCCAGCAGCCAAGAAATAAGCCTAGCGGGACTCCACAATGAGCAGTTCTTC | CASSQEISLAGLHNEQFF
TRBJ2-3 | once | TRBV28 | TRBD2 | TGTGCCAGCAGTTTACGAAACCTCGGACTAGCGGGAGAGCTTAGCACAGATACGCAGTATTTT | CASSLRNLGLAGELSTDTQYF
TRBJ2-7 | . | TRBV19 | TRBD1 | TGTGCCAGTAGTTCCACAGGGGTTGGGCAGCAGTACTTC | CASSSTGVGQQYF
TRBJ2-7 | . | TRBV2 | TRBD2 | TGTGCCAGCAAAGGACTAGCGGGCTACGAGCAGTACTTC | CASKGLAGYEQYF
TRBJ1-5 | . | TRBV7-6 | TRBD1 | TGTGCCAGCAGCTTAGGGACAGGGACAAATCAGCCCCAGCATTTT | CASSLGTGTNQPQHF
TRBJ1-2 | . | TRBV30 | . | TGTGCCTGGAGTATTTCAGGGTCTGGCTACACCTTC | CAWSISGSGYTF
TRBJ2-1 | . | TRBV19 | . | TGTGCCAGTAGTATAACGGAGCGACTCGGTGAGCAGTTCTTC | CASSITERLGEQFF
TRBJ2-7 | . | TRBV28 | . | TGTGCCAGCAGTTTTTCGCAGAAGACCTACGAGCAGTACTTC | CASSFSQKTYEQYF
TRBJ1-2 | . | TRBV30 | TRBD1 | TGTGCCTGGAGTGGCGGAACGGACAGGGGTACTGGCTACACCTTC | CAWSGGTDRGTGYTF
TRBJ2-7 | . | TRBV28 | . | TGTGCCAGCAGTACGGGACACCTCTACGAGCAGTACTTC | CASSTGHLYEQYF
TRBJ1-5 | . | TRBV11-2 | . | TGTGCCAGCAGCTTAGGCGGGGTTTGGCAGCCCCAGCATTTT | CASSLGGVWQPQHF
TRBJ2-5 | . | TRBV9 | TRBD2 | TGTGCCAGCAGTGGGAGAGTGGGACTAGCGGGAGAGACCCAGTACTTC | CASSGRVGLAGETQYF
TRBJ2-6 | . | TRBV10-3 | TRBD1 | TGTGCCATCCGAGGGACAGGGGAAACCAACGTCCTGACTTTC | CAIRGTGETNVLTF
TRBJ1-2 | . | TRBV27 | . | TGTGCCAGCAGTCCATGGGGGCCCCCCTATGGCTACACCTTC | CASSPWGPPYGYTF
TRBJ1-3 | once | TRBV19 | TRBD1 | TGTGCCAGTAATACCAGGACAGGCTCTGGAAACACCATATATTTT | CASNTRTGSGNTIYF
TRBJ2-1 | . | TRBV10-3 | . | TGTGCCATCAGTCCCCGGGACTCCCTCAATGAGCAGTTCTTC | CAISPRDSLNEQFF
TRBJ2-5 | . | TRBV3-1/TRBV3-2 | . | TGTGCCAGCAGCCAAAGAGGGAAGGCAGAGACCCAGTACTTC | CASSQRGKAETQYF
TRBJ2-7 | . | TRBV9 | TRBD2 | TGTGCCAGCAGCCCTGGGGCTAGCGGGAGGTACGAGCAGTACTTC | CASSPGASGRYEQYF
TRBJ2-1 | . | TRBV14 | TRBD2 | TGTGCCAGCAGCCAAGAAGCAGCGGGACCGTACAATGAGCAGTTCTTC | CASSQEAAGPYNEQFF
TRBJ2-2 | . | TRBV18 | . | TGTGCCAGCTCTCAGGGCTTCGGGGAGCTGTTTTTT | CASSQGFGELFF
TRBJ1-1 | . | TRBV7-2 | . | TGTGCCAGCAGCCGTATCCGTAACACTGAAGCTTTCTTT | CASSRIRNTEAFF
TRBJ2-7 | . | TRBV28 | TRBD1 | TGTGCCAACAGTGCCACAGGGGGCGGCGAGCAGTACTTC | CANSATGGGEQYF
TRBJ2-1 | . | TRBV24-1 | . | TGTGCCACCAGTGATTTGCCCCTAGGAGGTCGGGAGCACCACAATGAGCAGTTCTTC | CATSDLPLGGREHHNEQFF
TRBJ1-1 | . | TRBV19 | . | TGTGCCAGTAGTCCCCCGGACAGGAACACTGAAGCTTTCTTT | CASSPPDRNTEAFF
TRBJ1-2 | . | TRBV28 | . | TGTGCCAGCAGTTCACTAGGTTACTATGGCTACACCTTC | CASSSLGYYGYTF
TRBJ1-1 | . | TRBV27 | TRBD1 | TGTGCCAGCAGTTCCCTACTCCGGGACAGGACAGGGAACACTGAAGCTTTCTTT | CASSSLLRDRTGNTEAFF
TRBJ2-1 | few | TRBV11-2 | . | TGTGCCAGCAGCCTAAGGACGGGGAGCTCCTACAATGAGCAGTTCTTC | CASSLRTGSSYNEQFF
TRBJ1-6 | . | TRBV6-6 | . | TGTGCCAGCAGTTACCAGTTGAATAATTCACCCCTCCACTTT | CASSYQLNNSPLHF
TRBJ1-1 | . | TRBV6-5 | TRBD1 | TGTGCCAGCAGTCGGTCGACCAGGGGGCCGACTGAAGCTTTCTTT | CASSRSTRGPTEAFF
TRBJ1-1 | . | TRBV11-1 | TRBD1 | TGTGCCAGCAGCACCCGGGACAGATGGAACACTGAAGCTTTCTTT | CASSTRDRWNTEAFF
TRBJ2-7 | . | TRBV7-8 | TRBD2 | TGTGCCAGCAGACCGGGGGGAGCCTACGAGCAGTACTTC | CASRPGGAYEQYF
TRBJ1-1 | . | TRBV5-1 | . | TGCGCCAGCAGCTTGTCCCCAGCCCCACGAGAGGGAGCTTTCTTT | CASSLSPAPREGAFF
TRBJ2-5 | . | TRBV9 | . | TGTGCCAGCAGCGTAGCTATGGACTCGTACCAAGAGACCCAGTACTTC | CASSVAMDSYQETQYF
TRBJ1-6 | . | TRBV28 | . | TGTGCCAGCAGCCCCGGACATTATAATTCACCCCTCCACTTT | CASSPGHYNSPLHF
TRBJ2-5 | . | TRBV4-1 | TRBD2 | TGCGCCAGCAGCCAAGGACTAGCGGGAGGGTCAGAGACCCAGTACTTC | CASSQGLAGGSETQYF
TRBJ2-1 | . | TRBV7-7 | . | TGTGCCAGCAGCTTAGCTGGGGGGGAGCAGTTCTTC | CASSLAGGEQFF
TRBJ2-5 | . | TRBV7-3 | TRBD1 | TGTGCCAGCAGCTGGACAGGGGAAGAGACCCAGTACTTC | CASSWTGEETQYF
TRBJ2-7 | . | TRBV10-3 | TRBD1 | TGTGCCATCAACCCACAGGGGATTCCTACCGAGCAGTACTTC | CAINPQGIPTEQYF
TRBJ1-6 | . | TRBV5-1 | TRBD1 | TGCGCCAGCAGCTTGTTGATCGGGACAGCGAATTCACCCCTCCACTTT | CASSLLIGTANSPLHF
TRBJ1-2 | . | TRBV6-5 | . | TGTGCCAGCAGTTACGCGGGGGCGGGAGGCTACACCTTC | CASSYAGAGGYTF
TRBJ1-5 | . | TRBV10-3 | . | TGTGCCATCAGTGACAGGGTTGGTCAGCCCCAGCATTTT | CAISDRVGQPQHF
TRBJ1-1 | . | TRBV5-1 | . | TGCGCCAGCAGCTTGGAGCAGGGGTACACTGAAGCTTTCTTT | CASSLEQGYTEAFF
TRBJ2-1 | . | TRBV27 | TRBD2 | TGTGCCAGCACCGCCGGGACTAGCGGCTACAATGAGCAGTTCTTC | CASTAGTSGYNEQFF
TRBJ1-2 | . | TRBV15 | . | TGTGCCACCAGCGAACTAAACTATGGCTACACCTTC | CATSELNYGYTF
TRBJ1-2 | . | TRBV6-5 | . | TGTGCCAGCAGCAATCAGGGGATGGCTAACTATGGCTACACCTTC | CASSNQGMANYGYTF
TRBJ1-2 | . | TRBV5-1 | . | TGCGCCAGCAGCTTGGCACAGAACTATGGCTACACCTTC | CASSLAQNYGYTF
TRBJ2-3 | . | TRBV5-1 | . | TGCGCCAGCAGCGGAGTAGCGGATACGCAGTATTTT | CASSGVADTQYF
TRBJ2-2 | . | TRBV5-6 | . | TGTGCCAGCAGCTACGGCGGCCGAAACACCGGGGAGCTGTTTTTT | CASSYGGRNTGELFF
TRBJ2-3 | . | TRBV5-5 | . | TGTGCCAGCAGCTCTCGGGATCGCCGCACAGATACGCAGTATTTT | CASSSRDRRTDTQYF
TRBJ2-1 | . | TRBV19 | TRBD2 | TGTGCCAGTACCCCTGGGAGGGCTAGCGGGAGTTACTACAATGAGCAGTTCTTC | CASTPGRASGSYYNEQFF
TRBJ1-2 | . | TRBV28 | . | TGTGCCAGCAGTTCCAGCGGGGTCGGCCTCTATGGCTACACCTTC | CASSSSGVGLYGYTF
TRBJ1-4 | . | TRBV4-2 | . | TGTGCCAGCAGCCAAGACGTAAAAAAACTGTTTTTT | CASSQDVKKLFF
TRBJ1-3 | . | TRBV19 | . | TGTGCCAGTACTGAACGGTTTGGAAACACCATATATTTT | CASTERFGNTIYF
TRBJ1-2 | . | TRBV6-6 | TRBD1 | TGTGCCAGCAGTCAGGACAGGGACCTCTATGGCTACACCTTC | CASSQDRDLYGYTF